The 7 T cell receptor beta chains below were found in one sample sequenced in a study of EBV T-cell therapy then PD-1 blockade in nasopharyngeal carcinoma. Using immunoSEQ multiplex PCR, the repertoire was profiled, and TCRdb retains in-frame clones only, with some absent. This repertoire shows roughly 14,000 clones, around four fifths found once; its top ten account for around 32%. These receptors lack a known antigen. As for treatment: AdE1-LMPpoly-expanded autologous EBV-specific T-cell therapy followed by anti-PD-1 nivolumab. The sample was CD8+ T cells from blood, taken around day 99 from a patient whose treatment included autologous EBV-specific T cells and nivolumab. The source of these receptors is a man aged 35 to 55 with nasopharyngeal carcinoma.

This clone was seen only a few times. This chain joins TRBV9 and TRBJ1-2; D is uncertain. Trimming stripped 0 bases from V and 8 bases from J, with 14 bases between. CDR1 and CDR2 from the germline V gene are SGDLS and YYNGEE. This CDR3 has 14 amino acids. The chain's CDR3 is CASSVDGAGEGYTF. The CDR3 nucleotides read TGTGCCAGCAGCGTAGATGGAGCCGGGGAAGGCTACACCTTC. Based on the CDR3 plus reference TRBV9 and TRBJ1-2, the full variable domain is DSGVTQTPKHLITATGQRVTLRCSPRSGDLSVYWYQQSLDQGLQFLIQYYNGEERAKGNILERFSAQQFPDLHSELNLSSLELGDSALYFCASSVDGAGEGYTFGSGTRLTVV.

This chain connects TRBV7-9 to TRBJ2-5; the D gene is possibly TRBD2 (5 bases). Germline lookup yields CDR1 SEHNR and CDR2 FQNEAQ (reference sequence). There are 15 residues in the CDR3. Trimming removed 5 bases at V and 4 bases at J, with 17 bases between. The CDR3 is CASSPRTLRRETQYF. The DNA of the CDR3 is TGTGCCAGCAGCCCAAGGACTCTAAGGAGAGAGACCCAGTACTTC.

This chain links TRBV27 with TRBJ1-5; 9 bases map to TRBD1. CDR1 and CDR2 (germline): MNHEY, SMNVEV (reference sequence). V trimming: 3 bases; J trimming: 5 bases; junction bases outside the gene matches: 2. This CDR3 has 14 amino acids. CDR3 DNA: TGTGCCAGCAGTTTGACAGGGGGGCATCAGCCCCAGCATTTT. Translation: CASSLTGGHQPQHF.

CDR3 amino acids: CASTRDSSYNEQFF. The CDR3 nucleotides are TGTGCCAGCACCCGGGACAGCTCCTACAATGAGCAGTTCTTC. The chain links TRBV2 to TRBJ2-1, with 7 bases lining up with TRBD1. Germline V gene data show CDR1 as SNHLY and CDR2 as FYNNEI. This CDR3 has 14 residues. Trimming removed 7 bases from V and 0 bases from J; junction bases left unmatched: 3.

J is TRBJ1-1 and V is TRBV27; possibly TRBD1 for D (5 bases). CDR1 and CDR2 (germline): MNHEY, SMNVEV (reference sequence). CDR3 length equals 14 residues. Trimming stripped 8 bases from V and 0 bases from J, with 13 bases between. Here the CDR3 DNA reads TGTGCCAGCGGACCGGGGCCATTGAACACTGAAGCTTTCTTT. Amino acid sequence: CASGPGPLNTEAFF.

The V call is TRBV9, the J call TRBJ1-1, with D unclear. There are 13 residues in the CDR3. The germline V and J ends were trimmed by 3 bases and 1 base, with 7 bases remaining between them. Germline CDR1 SGDLS, CDR2 YYNGEE. This chain's CDR3 is CASSGHRNTEAFF. The DNA of the CDR3 is TGTGCCAGCAGCGGACATAGGAACACTGAAGCTTTCTTT.

The gene calls are TRBV2 and TRBJ1-2; D is ambiguous. Trimming removed 3 bases from V and 5 bases from J, with 13 bases in between. The CDR3 spans 14 residues. Looked up from germline, CDR1 is SNHLY and CDR2 is FYNNEI. CDR3 DNA: TGTGCCAGCAGTGAGCGTGGGCGCGGGTATGGCTACACCTTC. Encoded protein: CASSERGRGYGYTF.